This TCR beta chain originates from a study of CD8+ T cells in alopecia areata. Study-wide results and caveats: Normal scalp had lower clonality than lesional scalp, with alopecia totalis/universalis lesions showing this most strongly.

Extracted from the samples, RNA was reverse transcribed into cDNA to serve as the sequencing template. Only in-frame clones appear in the TCRdb table, and some are missing; sequencing was by immunoSEQ multiplex PCR. The data contain 200,000 to 250,000 clones, more than 30% of them singletons. Trimming at V came to 4 bases and at J to 0 bases, leaving 5 bases not matched to a gene. Germline V gives CDR1 SGHAT, CDR2 FQNNGV. The CDR3 runs to 16 residues. Regarding treatment: oral pan-JAK inhibitor, 5-10 mg twice daily. This clone was observed a few times. Its target is not known. This clonotype was sampled from a human donor with alopecia areata. V and J are TRBV11-2 and TRBJ1-4; 7 nucleotides match TRBD1. The source material was CD4+ T cells sorted from blood, sampled around week 31, from a patient treated with tofacitinib. The CDR3 spells CASSSGQLATNEKLFF. The CDR3 nucleotides are TGTGCCAGCAGCTCGGGACAGCTCGCAACTAATGAAAAACTGTTTTTT.